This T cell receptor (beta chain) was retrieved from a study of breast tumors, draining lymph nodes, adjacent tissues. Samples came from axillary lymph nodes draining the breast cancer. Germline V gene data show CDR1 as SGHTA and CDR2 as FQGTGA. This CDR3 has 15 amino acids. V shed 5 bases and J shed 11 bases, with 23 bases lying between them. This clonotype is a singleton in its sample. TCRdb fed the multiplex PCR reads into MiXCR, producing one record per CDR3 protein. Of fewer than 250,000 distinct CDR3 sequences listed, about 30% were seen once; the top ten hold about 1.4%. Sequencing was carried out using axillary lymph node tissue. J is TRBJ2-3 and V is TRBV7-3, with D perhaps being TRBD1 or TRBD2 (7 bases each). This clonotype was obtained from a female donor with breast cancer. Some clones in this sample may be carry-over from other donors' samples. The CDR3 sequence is CASSPRQGGGNEQYF. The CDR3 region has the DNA TGTGCCAGCAGCCCAAGACAGGGAGGGGGGAATGAGCAGTATTTT. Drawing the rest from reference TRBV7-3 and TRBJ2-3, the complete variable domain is GAGVSQTPSNKVTEKGKYVELRCDPISGHTALYWYRQSLGQGPEFLIYFQGTGAADDSGLPNDRFFAVRPEGSVSTLKIQRTERGDSAVYLCASSPRQGGGNEQYFGPGTRLTVL.